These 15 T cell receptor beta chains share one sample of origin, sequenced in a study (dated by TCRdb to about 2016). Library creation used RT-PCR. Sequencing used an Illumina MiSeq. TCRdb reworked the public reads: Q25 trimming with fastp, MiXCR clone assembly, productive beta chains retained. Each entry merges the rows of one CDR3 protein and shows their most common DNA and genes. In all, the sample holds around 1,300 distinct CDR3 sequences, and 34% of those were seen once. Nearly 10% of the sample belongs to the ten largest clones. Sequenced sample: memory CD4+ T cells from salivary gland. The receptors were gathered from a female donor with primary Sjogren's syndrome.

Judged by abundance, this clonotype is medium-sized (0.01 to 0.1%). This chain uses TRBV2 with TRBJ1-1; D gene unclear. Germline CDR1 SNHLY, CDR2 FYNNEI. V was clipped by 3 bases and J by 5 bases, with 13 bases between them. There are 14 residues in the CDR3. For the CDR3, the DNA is TGTGCCAGCAGTGAGACCCAATCCAGAACTGAAGCTTTCTTT. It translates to CASSETQSRTEAFF.

CDR3 residues: CASSSGGGETQYF. DNA of the CDR3: TGTGCCAGCAGTTCCGGCGGGGGGGAGACCCAGTACTTC. The genes are TRBV12-3 or TRBV12-4 and TRBJ2-5; 8 bases fit TRBD2. V shed 4 bases, J shed 5 bases, and the junction held 3 bases outside the gene matches. The CDR3 is 13 residues long.

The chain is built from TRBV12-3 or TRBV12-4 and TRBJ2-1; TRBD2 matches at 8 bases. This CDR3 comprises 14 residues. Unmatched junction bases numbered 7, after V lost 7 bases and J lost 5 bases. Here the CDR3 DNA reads TGTGCCAGCACCAGCGGGGGCCCTAACAATGAGCAGTTCTTC. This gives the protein CASTSGGPNNEQFF.

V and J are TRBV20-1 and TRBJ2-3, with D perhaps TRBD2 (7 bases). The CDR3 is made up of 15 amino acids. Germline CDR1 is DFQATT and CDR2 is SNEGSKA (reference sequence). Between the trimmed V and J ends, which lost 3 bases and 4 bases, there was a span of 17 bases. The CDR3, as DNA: TGCAGTGCTAGCTTGGGGGGGCAAAAGGCAGATACGCAGTATTTT. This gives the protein CSASLGGQKADTQYF.

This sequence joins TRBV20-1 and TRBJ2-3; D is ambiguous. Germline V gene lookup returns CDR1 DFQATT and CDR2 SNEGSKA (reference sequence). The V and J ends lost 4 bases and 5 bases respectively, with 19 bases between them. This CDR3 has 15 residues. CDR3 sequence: CSATRLAVKGDTQYF. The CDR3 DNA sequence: TGCAGTGCTACCAGGTTGGCGGTTAAGGGAGATACGCAGTATTTT.

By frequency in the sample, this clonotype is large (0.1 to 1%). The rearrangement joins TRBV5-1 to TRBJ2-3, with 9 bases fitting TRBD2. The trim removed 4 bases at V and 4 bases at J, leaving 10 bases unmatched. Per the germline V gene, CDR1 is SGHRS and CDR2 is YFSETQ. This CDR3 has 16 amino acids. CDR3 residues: CASSPRTSVMADTQYF. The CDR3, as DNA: TGCGCCAGCAGCCCTCGGACTAGCGTCATGGCAGATACGCAGTATTTT.

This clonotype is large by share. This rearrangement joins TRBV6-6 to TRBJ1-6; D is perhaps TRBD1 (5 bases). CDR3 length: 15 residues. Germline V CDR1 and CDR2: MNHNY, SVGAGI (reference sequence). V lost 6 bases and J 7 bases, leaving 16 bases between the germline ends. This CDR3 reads CASSPLGGFNSPLHF. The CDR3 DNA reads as TGTGCCAGCAGCCCGCTTGGGGGGTTCAATTCACCCCTCCACTTT.

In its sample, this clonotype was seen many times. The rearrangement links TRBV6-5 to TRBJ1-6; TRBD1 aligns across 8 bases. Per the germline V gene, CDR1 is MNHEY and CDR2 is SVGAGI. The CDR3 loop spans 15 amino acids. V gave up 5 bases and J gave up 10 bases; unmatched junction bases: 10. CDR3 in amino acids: CASSAVRTGRSPLHF. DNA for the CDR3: TGTGCCAGCAGTGCCGTGAGGACAGGGAGATCACCCCTCCACTTT.

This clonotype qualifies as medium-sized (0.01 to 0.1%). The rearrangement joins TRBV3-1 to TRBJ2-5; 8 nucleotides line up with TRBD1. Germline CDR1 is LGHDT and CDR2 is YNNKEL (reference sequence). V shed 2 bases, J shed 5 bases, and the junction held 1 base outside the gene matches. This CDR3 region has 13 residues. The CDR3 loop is CASSQSGGETQYF. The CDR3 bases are TGTGCCAGCAGCCAATCAGGGGGCGAGACCCAGTACTTC.

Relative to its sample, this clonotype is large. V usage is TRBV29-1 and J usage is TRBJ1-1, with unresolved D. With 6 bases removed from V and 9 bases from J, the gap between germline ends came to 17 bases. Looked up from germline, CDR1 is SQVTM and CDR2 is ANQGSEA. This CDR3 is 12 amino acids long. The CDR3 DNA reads TGCAGCGTCGCCCAGTTGGACCACAAAGCTTTCTTT. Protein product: CSVAQLDHKAFF.

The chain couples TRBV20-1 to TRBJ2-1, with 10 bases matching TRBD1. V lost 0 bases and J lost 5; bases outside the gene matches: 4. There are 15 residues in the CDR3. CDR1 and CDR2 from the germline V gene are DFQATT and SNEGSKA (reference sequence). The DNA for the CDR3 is TGCAGTGCTAGAGATCCCGGGACAGGGGACAATGAGCAGTTCTTC. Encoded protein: CSARDPGTGDNEQFF.

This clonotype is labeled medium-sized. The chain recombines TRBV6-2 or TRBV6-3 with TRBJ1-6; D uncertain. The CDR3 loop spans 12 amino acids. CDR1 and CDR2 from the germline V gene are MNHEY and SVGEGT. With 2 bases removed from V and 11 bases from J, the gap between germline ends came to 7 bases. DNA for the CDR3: TGTGCCAGCAGTTACCCTGAGGCACCCCTCCACTTT. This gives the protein CASSYPEAPLHF.

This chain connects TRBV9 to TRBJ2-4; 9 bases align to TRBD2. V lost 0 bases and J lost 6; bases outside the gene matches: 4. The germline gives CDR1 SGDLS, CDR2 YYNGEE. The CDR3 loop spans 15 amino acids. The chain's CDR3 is CASSVGGGGVNIQYF. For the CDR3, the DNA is TGTGCCAGCAGCGTAGGAGGCGGGGGGGTAAACATTCAGTACTTC. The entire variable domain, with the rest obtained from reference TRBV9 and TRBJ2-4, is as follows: DSGVTQTPKHLITATGQRVTLRCSPRSGDLSVYWYQQSLDQGLQFLIQYYNGEERAKGNILERFSAQQFPDLHSELNLSSLELGDSALYFCASSVGGGGVNIQYFGAGTRLSVL.

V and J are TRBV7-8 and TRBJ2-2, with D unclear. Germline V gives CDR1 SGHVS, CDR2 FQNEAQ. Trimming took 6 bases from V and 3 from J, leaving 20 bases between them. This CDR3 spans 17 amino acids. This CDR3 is CASRPLSTLGDTGELFF. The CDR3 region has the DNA TGTGCCAGCAGACCACTGTCCACCCTTGGAGACACCGGGGAGCTGTTTTTT.

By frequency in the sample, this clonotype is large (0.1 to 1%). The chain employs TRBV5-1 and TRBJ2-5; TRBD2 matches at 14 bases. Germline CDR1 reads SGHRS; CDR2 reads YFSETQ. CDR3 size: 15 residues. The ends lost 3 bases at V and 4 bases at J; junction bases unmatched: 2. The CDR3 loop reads CASSSGLAGGETQYF. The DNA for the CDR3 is TGCGCCAGCAGCTCCGGACTAGCGGGGGGAGAGACCCAGTACTTC.